This passage covers 5 T cell receptor beta chains from one sample sequenced in a study of T cells in Graves' hyperthyroidism and ophthalmopathy. RNA transcripts yielded amplified TCR beta CDR3 regions. The HTBI primer set drove a first-round RT-PCR of the TCR CDR3. TCRdb redid the calling of the multiplex PCR reads with MiXCR, one entry per CDR3 protein. The sample carries hundreds of thousands of distinct CDR3 sequences, roughly 14% recorded once. The sequencing input was blood. The receptor set was obtained from a woman aged 45-65 years with Graves' ophthalmopathy.

This clonotype was observed at least ten times. The chain recombines TRBV27 with TRBJ2-1; 7 bases align to TRBD2. Germline assignment: CDR1 MNHEY and CDR2 SMNVEV (reference sequence). V shed 6 bases, J shed 11 bases, and the junction held 7 bases outside the gene matches. The CDR3 totals 12 residues. The DNA of the CDR3 is TGTGCCAGCAGAGGGACTACAATCAAGCAGTTCTTC. It encodes CASRGTTIKQFF.

The V call is TRBV7-2, the J call TRBJ2-2; TRBD1 aligns across 7 bases. CDR1 and CDR2 from the germline V gene are SGHTA and FQGNSA. Losses at the gene ends were 5 bases for V and 2 bases for J; bases not matched to a gene: 8. The CDR3 runs to 16 residues. CDR3 residues: CASSEDRAANTGELFF. The CDR3 DNA reads as TGTGCCAGCAGCGAAGACAGGGCAGCTAACACCGGGGAGCTGTTTTTT.

This clonotype was seen many times. The CDR3 region is CASSIFPVGGAFYGYTF. CDR3 DNA sequence: TGTGCCAGCAGCATATTCCCTGTGGGGGGAGCTTTCTATGGCTACACCTTC. J is TRBJ1-2 and V is TRBV7-8; maybe TRBD1 (5 bases). Per germline, CDR1 SGHVS and CDR2 FQNEAQ. The CDR3 totals 17 residues. The V gene lost 5 bases and the J gene lost 4 bases, with 23 bases spanning the gap.

This clonotype has a count of ten or more. The rearrangement links TRBV20-1 to TRBJ2-3; 9 bases map to TRBD2. Germline V gene data show CDR1 as DFQATT and CDR2 as SNEGSKA (reference sequence). This CDR3 has 18 residues. V trimming: 4 bases; J trimming: 2 bases; junction bases outside the gene matches: 16. The CDR3 DNA follows: TGCAGTGCTAAACCAAGGGAGACGACTAGCGGTTTCACAGATACGCAGTATTTT. It encodes CSAKPRETTSGFTDTQYF.

This clonotype came up many times. The gene calls are TRBV7-2 and TRBJ2-5; 11 nucleotides match TRBD1. Trimming cost V 4 bases and J 0 bases; bases outside gene matches: 10. Germline assignment: CDR1 SGHTA and CDR2 FQGNSA. The CDR3 length is 18 residues. CDR3 amino acids: CASSYWDRGGRNQETQYF. The DNA of the CDR3 is TGTGCCAGCAGCTACTGGGACAGGGGGGGGAGGAACCAAGAGACCCAGTACTTC. The variable domain in full, with the rest retrieved from reference TRBV7-2 and TRBJ2-5, is GAGVSQSPSNKVTEKGKDVELRCDPISGHTALYWYRQSLGQGLEFLIYFQGNSAPDKSGLPSDRFSAERTGGSVSTLTIQRTQQEDSAVYLCASSYWDRGGRNQETQYFGPGTRLLVL.